The 22 T cell receptor beta chains below all came from one sample that was sequenced in a study of patients and donors after allogeneic stem cell transplantation. TCRdb passed the RT-PCR reads through MiXCR, listing each CDR3 protein once. The table lists about a million distinct CDR3 sequences, more than 15% of them singletons. The sample comprised blood, either unsorted or a sorted T cell fraction (not recorded which). Receptors were obtained from a human donor who was either an allogeneic HSCT recipient or a stem cell or donor lymphocyte infusion donor (not recorded which). It is not recorded whose cells these are; they may come from a transplant donor.

In its sample, this clonotype was seen a few times. The chain recombines TRBV12-3 or TRBV12-4 with TRBJ1-2; D is perhaps TRBD1 (5 bases). Trimming removed 7 bases from V and 3 bases from J, with 12 bases in between. The CDR3 consists of 13 residues. CDR3 bases: TGTGCCAGCACCTTGGGGCGGTACTATGGCTACACCTTC. This gives the protein CASTLGRYYGYTF.

The J gene is TRBJ2-3, the V gene TRBV11-2; no clear D gene. The CDR3 has 15 amino acids. In germline, CDR1 is SGHAT, CDR2 FQNNGV. V was trimmed by 5 bases and J by 4 bases, leaving 16 bases between them. The CDR3 DNA is TGTGCCAGCAGCCCCCAAGGGATTCTTTCAGATACGCAGTATTTT. This codes for CASSPQGILSDTQYF.

This chain links TRBV5-1 with TRBJ2-3; D unclear. Germline V gene lookup returns CDR1 SGHRS and CDR2 YFSETQ. The V end was cut by 4 bases, the J end by 6 bases, with 18 bases between. This CDR3 has 15 amino acids. CDR3 nucleotides: TGCGCCAGCAGCGTCGGGTCCCCCACCCCTGATACGCAGTATTTT. As protein: CASSVGSPTPDTQYF.

This clonotype was seen a few times. The chain carries TRBV10-3 and TRBJ2-2; D not resolved. In germline, CDR1 is ENHRY, CDR2 SYGVKD. This CDR3 is built from 13 residues. V was trimmed by 11 bases and J by 1 base, leaving 11 bases between them. The CDR3 here is CALGTENTGELFF. CDR3 in DNA: TGTGCCTTGGGCACAGAGAACACCGGGGAGCTGTTTTTT.

The CDR3 coding sequence is TGTGCCATCAGTGGGGGGCCTGGCACAGATACGCAGTATTTT. This gives the protein CAISGGPGTDTQYF. The rearrangement links TRBV10-3 to TRBJ2-3, with D possibly matching TRBD1 (6 bases). CDR1 and CDR2 (germline): ENHRY, SYGVKD. V was trimmed by 4 bases and J by 1 base, leaving 9 bases between them. The CDR3 runs 14 residues.

This clonotype was recorded a few times. This chain joins TRBV7-3 and TRBJ2-1; D not resolved. This CDR3 spans 15 amino acids. The V end lost 5 bases, the J end lost 9 bases, and 20 bases lay between the germline ends. Per the germline V gene, CDR1 is SGHTA and CDR2 is FQGTGA. CDR3 sequence: CASSPRMEFEVEQFF. The CDR3, as DNA: TGTGCCAGCAGCCCCCGAATGGAGTTCGAGGTTGAGCAGTTCTTC.

The CDR3: CSAPRGPYTGELFF. The CDR3 bases are TGCAGTGCTCCCCGGGGACCATACACCGGGGAGCTGTTTTTT. V usage is TRBV20-1 and J usage is TRBJ2-2; D could derive from TRBD1 or TRBD2 (5 bases each). CDR3 length equals 14 residues. CDR1 DFQATT and CDR2 SNEGSKA come from the germline V gene (reference sequence). Trimming took 5 bases from V and 3 from J, leaving 13 bases between them.

At least ten counts were recorded for this clonotype. This chain uses TRBV20-1 with TRBJ2-1, with TRBD2 as a possible D gene (6 bases). The CDR3 length is 14 residues. The V gene's germline CDR1 is DFQATT and CDR2 SNEGSKA (reference sequence). V was shortened by 3 bases and J by 2 bases, with 11 bases between the two germline ends. The CDR3: CSARVEGAYNEQFF. The DNA for the CDR3 is TGCAGTGCTAGGGTGGAGGGAGCCTACAATGAGCAGTTCTTC.

This clonotype was counted many times. This chain uses TRBV12-3 or TRBV12-4 with TRBJ2-3; 10 bases fit TRBD2. V was clipped by 7 bases and J by 1 base; unmatched bases: 17. CDR3 length equals 19 residues. CDR3 amino acids: CASTQGRLAGEVGTDTQYF. The CDR3, as DNA: TGTGCCAGCACTCAAGGCCGGCTAGCGGGAGAAGTGGGCACAGATACGCAGTATTTT.

This clonotype has ten or more counts. V and J are TRBV27 and TRBJ1-1; 9 bases line up with TRBD1. Trimming removed 2 bases from V and 4 bases from J; junction bases left unmatched: 5. The CDR3 is made up of 15 amino acids. Germline V gives CDR1 MNHEY, CDR2 SMNVEV (reference sequence). The CDR3 nucleotides are TGTGCCAGCAGTTTACACGGACAGGGGAGCACTGAAGCTTTCTTT. This gives the protein CASSLHGQGSTEAFF.

The chain recombines TRBV24-1 with TRBJ1-1; D might be TRBD1 (6 bases). The CDR3 spans 14 residues. Trimming cost V 6 bases and J 7 bases, with 17 bases left between them. Germline V lookup: CDR1 KGHDR, CDR2 SFDVKD. The CDR3 DNA follows: TGTGCCACCAGTAAGTCAGGGGCCGGCGGTGAAGCTTTCTTT. Protein: CATSKSGAGGEAFF.

There are a few counts of this clonotype. This rearrangement joins TRBV6-2 or TRBV6-3 to TRBJ2-1, with D hard to call. The CDR3 contains 13 residues. Trimming took off 5 bases at V and 7 bases at J, with 12 bases between the two ends. In germline, CDR1 is MNHEY, CDR2 SVGEGT. CDR3 region: CASSQRAANEQFF. CDR3 nucleotides: TGTGCCAGCAGTCAACGGGCCGCAAATGAGCAGTTCTTC.

The rearrangement links TRBV9 to TRBJ2-3; TRBD2 is a possible D gene (7 bases). CDR1 is SGDLS and CDR2 is YYNGEE in the germline V gene. The CDR3 contains 17 residues. Trimming left V 4 bases short and J 5 bases short, with 23 bases between. CDR3 loop: CASSPFVRGGLEDTQYF. In DNA form, the CDR3 reads TGTGCCAGCAGCCCTTTTGTAAGGGGGGGGCTGGAAGATACGCAGTATTTT.

This clonotype was recorded a few times. The CDR3 reads CSARRTGGLAVEQYF. DNA of the CDR3: TGCAGTGCTAGAAGGACAGGGGGACTAGCAGTCGAGCAGTACTTC. The J gene is TRBJ2-7, the V gene TRBV20-1; perhaps TRBD1 as D (10 bases). V lost 2 bases, J lost 6 bases, and 20 bases lay in between. CDR1 is DFQATT, CDR2 SNEGSKA, per germline (reference sequence). This CDR3 is built from 15 residues.

A few counts support this clonotype. The chain employs TRBV20-1 and TRBJ1-5; no reliable D call. The germline V and J ends were trimmed by 7 bases and 6 bases, with 4 bases remaining between them. The CDR3 is 9 residues long. The germline V gene has CDR1 DFQATT and CDR2 SNEGSKA (reference sequence). The CDR3 loop reads CSGGQPQHF. The CDR3 DNA follows: TGCAGTGGAGGTCAGCCCCAGCATTTT.

There are a few counts of this clonotype. The chain uses TRBV27 and TRBJ2-7, with D perhaps TRBD2 (5 bases). Trimming took 3 bases from V and 4 from J, leaving 10 bases between them. CDR3 length equals 13 residues. The germline gives CDR1 MNHEY, CDR2 SMNVEV (reference sequence). CDR3 protein: CASSFRTGYEQYF. For the CDR3, the DNA is TGTGCCAGCAGTTTTCGGACGGGATACGAGCAGTACTTC.

In this sample, this clonotype turned up a few times. The V gene is TRBV18, the J gene TRBJ2-1; 10 positions agree with TRBD2. The CDR3 extends over 16 amino acids. Germline values: CDR1 KGHSH, CDR2 LQKENI. Trimming took 6 bases from V and 1 from J; bases not matched to a gene: 6. CDR3 residues: CASSVAGGKSYNEQFF. In nucleotides, the CDR3 is TGTGCCAGCTCCGTAGCGGGAGGCAAGTCCTACAATGAGCAGTTCTTC. Full variable domain (missing parts from reference TRBV18 and TRBJ2-1): NAGVMQNPRHLVRRRGQEARLRCSPMKGHSHVYWYRQLPEEGLKFMVYLQKENIIDESGMPKERFSAEFPKEGPSILRIQQVVRGDSAAYFCASSVAGGKSYNEQFFGPGTRLTVL.

This clonotype has only a few counts. The rearrangement uses TRBV4-3 and TRBJ2-3; D is uncertain. The CDR3 spans 15 residues. The V and J ends lost 0 bases and 4 bases respectively, with 11 bases between them. The germline V gene encodes CDR1 LGHNA and CDR2 YSLEER. The DNA for the CDR3 is TGCGCCAGCAGCCAAGACCTAAACCCCGCAGATACGCAGTATTTT. The encoded protein is CASSQDLNPADTQYF.

The CDR3 DNA reads TGTGCCAGCAGCCAAAATAGCTCTAGAGGTAGCTCCTACGAGCAGTACTTC. Encoded protein: CASSQNSSRGSSYEQYF. This chain links TRBV7-9 with TRBJ2-7; D remains ambiguous. The CDR3 consists of 17 residues. V was pared by 5 bases and J by 0 bases, with 20 bases between. CDR1 SEHNR and CDR2 FQNEAQ come from the germline V gene (reference sequence).

This clonotype turned up a few times. The chain couples TRBV5-1 to TRBJ2-1; unclear D gene. Germline-derived CDR1 and CDR2 are SGHRS and YFSETQ. CDR3 size: 15 residues. Trimming removed 4 bases at V and 6 bases at J, with 17 bases between. CDR3 in amino acids: CASSHATLWGNEQFF. As DNA, the CDR3 is TGCGCCAGCAGCCACGCCACTTTGTGGGGCAATGAGCAGTTCTTC.

This clonotype was observed a handful of times. The chain links TRBV7-9 to TRBJ2-1; 9 positions match TRBD2. CDR1 and CDR2 (germline): SEHNR, FQNEAQ (reference sequence). V shed 5 bases and J 9 bases; nucleotides not matched to a gene: 14. The CDR3 has 16 amino acids. The CDR3 DNA follows: TGTGCCAGCAGCCCGCTCCTAGCGGGGAGTATAGGTGAGCAGTTCTTC. Translation gives CASSPLLAGSIGEQFF.

This clonotype was recorded many times. The chain uses TRBV12-3 or TRBV12-4 and TRBJ2-7; TRBD1 is a possible D gene (6 bases). The CDR3 is 13 residues long. With 5 bases removed from V and 6 bases from J, the gap between germline ends came to 14 bases. CDR3 in DNA: TGTGCCAGCAGTCGCGCAGGGGTCTTCGAGCAGTACTTC. Its translation is CASSRAGVFEQYF.